One sample yielded the 6 T cell receptor beta chains listed below, sequenced in a study of T cell repertoires in cytomegalovirus infection. Which antigens these TCRs recognize remains unknown. TCRdb re-called the reads with MiXCR, one entry per CDR3 protein. This sample has roughly 990,000 distinct CDR3 sequences, with around 32% found just once. The sequenced sample was cultured CD8+ T cells from PBMCs, obtained from culture after CMV antigen stimulation. All receptors come from a human donor in good health (CMV status not recorded). Some clones in this sample may be carry-over from other donors' samples.

The chain combines TRBV12-3 or TRBV12-4 with TRBJ1-2; tentatively, D is TRBD1 (5 bases). The germline V and J ends were trimmed by 8 bases and 4 bases, with 8 bases remaining between them. The CDR3 has 11 residues. This CDR3 reads CASGDSYGYTF. The CDR3 bases are TGTGCCAGCGGAGACAGCTATGGCTACACCTTC.

This clonotype was recorded a few times. A much larger clone differs by one base, so this may be a read error. The chain couples TRBV7-6 to TRBJ2-1; D perhaps matches TRBD1 (6 bases). CDR1 and CDR2 from the germline V gene are SGHVS and FNYEAQ. The CDR3 loop spans 14 amino acids. Trimming left V 3 bases short and J 5 bases short, with 11 bases between. For the CDR3, the DNA is TGTGCCAGCAGCTTCGGACAGACAAACAATGAGCAGTTCTTC. Translating it yields CASSFGQTNNEQFF.

V usage is TRBV9 and J usage is TRBJ2-1; D remains ambiguous. Trimming removed 0 bases from V and 7 bases from J, with 11 bases in between. This CDR3 spans 14 amino acids. CDR1 is SGDLS, CDR2 YYNGEE, per germline. The CDR3 nucleotides read TGTGCCAGCAGCGTAGGAACCTTTAGAAATGAGCAGTTCTTC. Translation: CASSVGTFRNEQFF.

J is TRBJ1-2 and V is TRBV27, with D tentatively TRBD1 (6 bases). CDR1 is MNHEY, CDR2 SMNVEV, per germline (reference sequence). The CDR3 sequence is 15 residues long. The V gene lost 6 bases and the J gene lost 0 bases, with 14 bases spanning the gap. CDR3 loop: CASRLGQSANYGYTF. DNA of the CDR3: TGTGCCAGCAGGCTTGGACAGTCTGCTAACTATGGCTACACCTTC.

This clonotype was counted between two and nine times. V and J are TRBV7-9 and TRBJ2-7; 12 bases align to TRBD2. Germline lookup yields CDR1 SEHNR and CDR2 FQNEAQ (reference sequence). The J segment lost 2 bases and the V segment lost 5 bases, leaving 7 bases of the junction unmatched. The CDR3 runs 16 residues. CDR3 DNA: TGTGCCAGCAGCCTTAGGACTAGCGGGGACCCCTACGAGCAGTACTTC. Translation gives CASSLRTSGDPYEQYF.

This clonotype was recorded at least ten times. The rearrangement links TRBV7-2 to TRBJ2-3, with a tentative D call TRBD2 (7 bases). The ends were cut back, 4 bases at V and 1 base at J, with 18 bases in the middle. From germline, CDR1 is SGHTA and CDR2 FQGNSA. This CDR3 has 17 amino acids. CDR3 DNA sequence: TGTGCCAGCAGCTCCCATAGGGGGGGGCCGGGCACAGATACGCAGTATTTT. Its protein is CASSSHRGGPGTDTQYF.